Listed below are T cell receptor beta chains from one sample, sequenced in a study of shared clonotypes between healthy human individuals. Some clones are missing from TCRdb's copy, which holds only in-frame ones; the method was immunoSEQ multiplex PCR. The repertoire holds about 1.5 million clones, approximately 98% seen once, with less than 0.55% in the top ten. Sequenced material: naive CD4+ T cells sorted from blood. These receptors all stem from a man younger than 40 in good health. Both conserved end residues are trimmed from each CDR3. D genes are given only for firm matches.

V	J	D	CDR3
TRBV2	TRBJ2-1	TRBD2	ASKRGGIIDEQF
TRBV6-6	TRBJ2-7	TRBD2	ASSYSGTSSSYEQY
TRBV27	TRBJ2-1	TRBD2	ASSRAGVAQF
TRBV18	TRBJ1-3	NA	ASSPSGDTSSGNTIY
TRBV2	TRBJ2-3	NA	ASREQGVDTQY
TRBV19	TRBJ1-5	NA	ASSTRTAHQPQH
TRBV28	TRBJ1-5	NA	ASSAADTGGYQPQH
TRBV29-1	TRBJ2-6	NA	SVAEGASGANVLT
TRBV5-8	TRBJ1-5	NA	ASSFLAGGNQPQH
TRBV19	TRBJ2-2	NA	ASSEGLGFAGELF
TRBV6-4	TRBJ2-3	NA	ASSEGGYRTDTQY
TRBV7-2	TRBJ2-6	NA	ASGTGGANVLT
TRBV7-8	TRBJ1-5	NA	ASSLGGSQPQH
TRBV7-2	TRBJ2-3	TRBD2	ASSPRLAKPTDTQY
TRBV5-5	TRBJ1-1	NA	ASSFDRNTEAF
TRBV7-9	TRBJ2-7	TRBD2	ASSLAIAGRDNEQY
TRBV10-2	TRBJ2-7	NA	ASFRDFLYEQY
TRBV5-1	TRBJ2-5	NA	ASSFNWDYQETQY
TRBV5-5	TRBJ2-7	TRBD2	ASGRAVPPYEQY
TRBV7-9	TRBJ2-1	NA	ASSLRPPGSTYNEQF
TRBV27	TRBJ2-2	NA	ASSLGRVTNTGELF
TRBV23-1	TRBJ2-7	NA	ASSQPTDTYEQY
TRBV29-1	TRBJ2-1	NA	SVEGGRSTRYNEQF
TRBV27	TRBJ2-3	NA	ASSVDFWEVTDTQY
TRBV2	TRBJ2-2	TRBD1	ASSVGQGAWTGELF
TRBV18	TRBJ2-1	NA	ASSLKTGNPGRSEQF
TRBV9	TRBJ1-3	NA	ASSGGPPGGGNTIY
TRBV5-6	TRBJ1-1	TRBD1	ASSLQGAITEAF
TRBV6-1	TRBJ2-7	NA	ASTHRSYEQY
TRBV15	TRBJ2-7	TRBD2	ATSRDLAGAGSEQY
TRBV28	TRBJ1-5	NA	ASSRAPWQPQH
TRBV10-2	TRBJ2-1	TRBD2	ASSPTSGIFNEQF
TRBV15	TRBJ2-2	TRBD2	ATGTSGWNTGELF
TRBV7-6	TRBJ2-1	NA	ASSLELGNEQF
TRBV7-9	TRBJ1-4	NA	ASSLPRGPGEKLF
TRBV7-9	TRBJ1-1	NA	ASSLDGGTEAF
TRBV2	TRBJ1-1	NA	ASSEGPGRDTEAF
TRBV5-1	TRBJ1-4	NA	ASSQQAPNEKLF
TRBV28	TRBJ1-1	TRBD1	ASSLYGQGDGEAF
TRBV28	TRBJ2-7	NA	ASSFSGAPYEQY
TRBV6-5	TRBJ1-1	NA	ASSPERWENTEAF
TRBV4-3	TRBJ2-1	NA	ASSQDPTYNEQF
TRBV15	TRBJ1-5	NA	ATSRDPGQQPQH
TRBV4-3	TRBJ2-1	NA	ASSQDLRSREQF
TRBV5-6	TRBJ2-5	TRBD2	ASSSMRGETQY